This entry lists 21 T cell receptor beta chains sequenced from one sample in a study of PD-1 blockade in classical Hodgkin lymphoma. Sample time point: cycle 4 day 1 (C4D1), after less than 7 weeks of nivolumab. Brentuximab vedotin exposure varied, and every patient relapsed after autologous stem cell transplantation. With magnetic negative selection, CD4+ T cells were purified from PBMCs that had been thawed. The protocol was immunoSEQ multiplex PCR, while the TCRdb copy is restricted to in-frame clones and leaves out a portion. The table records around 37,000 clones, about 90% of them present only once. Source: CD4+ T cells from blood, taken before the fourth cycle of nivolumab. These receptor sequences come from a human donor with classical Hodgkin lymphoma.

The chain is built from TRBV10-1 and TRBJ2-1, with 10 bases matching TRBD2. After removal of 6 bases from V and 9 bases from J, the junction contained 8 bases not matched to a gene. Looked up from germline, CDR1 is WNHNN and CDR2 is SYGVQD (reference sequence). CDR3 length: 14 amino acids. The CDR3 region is CASRPLAGVGEQFF. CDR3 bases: TGCGCCAGCAGACCTCTAGCGGGAGTTGGTGAGCAGTTCTTC.

The CDR3 here is CASSKVRGHEQYF. The DNA of the CDR3 is TGTGCCAGCAGCAAAGTAAGGGGTCACGAGCAGTACTTC. The chain recombines TRBV21-1 with TRBJ2-7; TRBD1 is the table's D call, not checked against the DNA. TRBV21-1 is labeled a pseudogene. The CDR3 spans 13 residues.

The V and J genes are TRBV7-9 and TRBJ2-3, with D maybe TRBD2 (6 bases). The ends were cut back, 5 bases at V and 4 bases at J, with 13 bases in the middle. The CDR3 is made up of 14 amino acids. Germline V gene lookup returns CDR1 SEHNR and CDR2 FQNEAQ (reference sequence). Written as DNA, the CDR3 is TGTGCCAGCAGCACGGGAGTTGGACCAGATACGCAGTATTTT. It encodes CASSTGVGPDTQYF.

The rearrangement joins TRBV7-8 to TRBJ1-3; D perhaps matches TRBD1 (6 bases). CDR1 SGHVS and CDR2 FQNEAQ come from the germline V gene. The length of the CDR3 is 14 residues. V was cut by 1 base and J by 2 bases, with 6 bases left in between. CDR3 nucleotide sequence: TGTGCCAGCAGCTTAGACAGGGCTGGAAACACCATATATTTT. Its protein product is CASSLDRAGNTIYF.

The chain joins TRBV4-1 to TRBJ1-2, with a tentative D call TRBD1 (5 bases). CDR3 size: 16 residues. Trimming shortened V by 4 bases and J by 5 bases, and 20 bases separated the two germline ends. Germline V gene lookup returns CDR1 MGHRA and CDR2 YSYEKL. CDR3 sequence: CASSLPSSGGGYGYTF. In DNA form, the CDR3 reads TGCGCCAGCAGCCTACCCTCCTCCGGGGGGGGTTATGGCTACACCTTC.

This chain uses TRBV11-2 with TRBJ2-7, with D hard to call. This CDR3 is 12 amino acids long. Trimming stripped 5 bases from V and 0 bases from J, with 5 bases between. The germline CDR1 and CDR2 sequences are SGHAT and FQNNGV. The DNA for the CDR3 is TGTGCCAGCAGCGCCCCCTCCTACGAGCAGTACTTC. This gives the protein CASSAPSYEQYF. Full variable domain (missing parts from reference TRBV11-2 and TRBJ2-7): EAGVAQSPRYKIIEKRQSVAFWCNPISGHATLYWYQQILGQGPKLLIQFQNNGVVDDSQLPKDRFSAERLKGVDSTLKIQPAKLEDSAVYLCASSAPSYEQYFGPGTRLTVT.

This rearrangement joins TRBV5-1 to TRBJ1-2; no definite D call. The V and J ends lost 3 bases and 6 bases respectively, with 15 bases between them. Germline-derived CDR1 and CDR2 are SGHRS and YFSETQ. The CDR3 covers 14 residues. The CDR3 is CASSSPGIIDGYTF. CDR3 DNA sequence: TGCGCCAGCAGCTCTCCAGGAATCATCGATGGCTACACCTTC. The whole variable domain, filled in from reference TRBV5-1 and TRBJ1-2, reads KAGVTQTPRYLIKTRGQQVTLSCSPISGHRSVSWYQQTPGQGLQFLFEYFSETQRNKGNFPGRFSGRQFSNSRSEMNVSTLELGDSALYLCASSSPGIIDGYTFGSGTRLTVV.

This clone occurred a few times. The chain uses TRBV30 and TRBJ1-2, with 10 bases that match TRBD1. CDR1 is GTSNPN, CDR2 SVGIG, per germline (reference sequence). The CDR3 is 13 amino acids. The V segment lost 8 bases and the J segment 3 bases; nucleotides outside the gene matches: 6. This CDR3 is CARGQGIHYGYTF. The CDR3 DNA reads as TGTGCCCGGGGACAGGGGATACACTATGGCTACACCTTC.

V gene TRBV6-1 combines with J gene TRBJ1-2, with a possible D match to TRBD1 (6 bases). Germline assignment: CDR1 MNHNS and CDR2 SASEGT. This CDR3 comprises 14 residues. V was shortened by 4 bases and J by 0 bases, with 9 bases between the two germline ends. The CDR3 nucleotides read TGTGCCAGCAGTGGCAGGGGAACTAACTATGGCTACACCTTC. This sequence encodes CASSGRGTNYGYTF.

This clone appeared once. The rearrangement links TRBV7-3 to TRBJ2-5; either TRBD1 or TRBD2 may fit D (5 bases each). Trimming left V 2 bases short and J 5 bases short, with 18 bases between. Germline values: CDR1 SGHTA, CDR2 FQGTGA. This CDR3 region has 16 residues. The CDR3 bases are TGTGCCAGCAGCTTATCCGGAGCCGGGACGCGGGAGACCCAGTACTTC. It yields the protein CASSLSGAGTRETQYF.

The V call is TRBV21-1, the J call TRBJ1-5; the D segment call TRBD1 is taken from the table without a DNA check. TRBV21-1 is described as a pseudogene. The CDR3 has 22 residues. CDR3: CASLTPREAQSKKGGTHQPQHF. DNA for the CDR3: TGTGCCAGCCTCACCCCGAGGGAAGCGCAGAGTAAGAAAGGGGGAACACATCAGCCCCAGCATTTT.

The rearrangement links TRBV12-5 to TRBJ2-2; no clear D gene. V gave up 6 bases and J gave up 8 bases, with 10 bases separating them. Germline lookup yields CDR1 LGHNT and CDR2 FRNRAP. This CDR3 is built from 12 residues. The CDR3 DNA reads TGTGCTAGTGGGATAAGTGTTGGGGAGCTGTTTTTT. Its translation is CASGISVGELFF.

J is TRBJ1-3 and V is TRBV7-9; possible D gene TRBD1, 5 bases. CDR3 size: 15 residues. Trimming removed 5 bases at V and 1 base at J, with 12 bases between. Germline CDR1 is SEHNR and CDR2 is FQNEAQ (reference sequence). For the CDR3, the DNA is TGTGCCAGCAGCCGGGAAGGGGTTTCTGGAAACACCATATATTTT. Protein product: CASSREGVSGNTIYF.

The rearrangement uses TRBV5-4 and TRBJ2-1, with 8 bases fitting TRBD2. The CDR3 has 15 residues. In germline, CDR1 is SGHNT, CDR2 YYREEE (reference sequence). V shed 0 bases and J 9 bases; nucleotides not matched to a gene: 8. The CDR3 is CASSLDGREAGEQFF. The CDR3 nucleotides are TGTGCCAGCAGCTTGGATGGGCGGGAGGCGGGTGAGCAGTTCTTC. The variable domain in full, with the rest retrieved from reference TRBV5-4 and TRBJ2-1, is ETGVTQSPTHLIKTRGQQVTLRCSSQSGHNTVSWYQQALGQGPQFIFQYYREEENGRGNFPPRFSGLQFPNYSSELNVNALELDDSALYLCASSLDGREAGEQFFGPGTRLTVL.

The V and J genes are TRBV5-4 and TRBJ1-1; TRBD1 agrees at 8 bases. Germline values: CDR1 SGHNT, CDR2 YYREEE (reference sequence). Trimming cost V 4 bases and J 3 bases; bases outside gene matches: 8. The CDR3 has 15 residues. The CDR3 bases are TGTGCCAGCAGCCTAAGGACAGGGAGGCACACTGAAGCTTTCTTT. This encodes CASSLRTGRHTEAFF.

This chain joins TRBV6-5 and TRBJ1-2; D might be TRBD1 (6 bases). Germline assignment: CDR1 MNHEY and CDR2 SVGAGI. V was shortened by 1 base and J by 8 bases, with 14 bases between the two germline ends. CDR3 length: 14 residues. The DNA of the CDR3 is TGTGCCAGCAGTTACTTCCCCGGGACACAGGGCTACACCTTC. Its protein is CASSYFPGTQGYTF.

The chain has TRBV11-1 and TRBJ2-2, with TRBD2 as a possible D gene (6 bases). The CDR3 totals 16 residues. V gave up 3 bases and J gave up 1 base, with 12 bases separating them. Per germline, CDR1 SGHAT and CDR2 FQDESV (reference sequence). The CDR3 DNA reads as TGTGCCAGCAGCTTTGCCGGGACTCTGAACACCGGGGAGCTGTTTTTT. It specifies CASSFAGTLNTGELFF. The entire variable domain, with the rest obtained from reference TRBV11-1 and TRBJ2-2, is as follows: EAEVAQSPRYKITEKSQAVAFWCDPISGHATLYWYRQILGQGPELLVQFQDESVVDDSQLPKDRFSAERLKGVDSTLKIQPAELGDSAMYLCASSFAGTLNTGELFFGEGSRLTVL.

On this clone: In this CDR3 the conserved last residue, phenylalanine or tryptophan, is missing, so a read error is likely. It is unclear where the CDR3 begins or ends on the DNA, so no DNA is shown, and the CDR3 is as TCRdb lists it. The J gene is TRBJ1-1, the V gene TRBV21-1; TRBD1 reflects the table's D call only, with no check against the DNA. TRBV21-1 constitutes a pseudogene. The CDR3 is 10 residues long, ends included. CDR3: CASSISDRGI.

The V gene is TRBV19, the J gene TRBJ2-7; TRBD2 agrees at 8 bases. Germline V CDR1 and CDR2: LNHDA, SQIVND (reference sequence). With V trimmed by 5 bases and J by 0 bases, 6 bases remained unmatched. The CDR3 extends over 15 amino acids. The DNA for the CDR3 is TGTGCCAGTAGTGTGATAGCGGGAAGCTCCTACGAGCAGTACTTC. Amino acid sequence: CASSVIAGSSYEQYF.

In nucleotides, the CDR3 is TGTGCCAGCAGCGTAACGCCCCCGGGGACCCAGTACTTC. Protein product: CASSVTPPGTQYF. The rearrangement joins TRBV9 to TRBJ2-5; D ambiguous. V was shortened by 1 base and J by 7 bases, with 11 bases between the two germline ends. Germline CDR1 is SGDLS and CDR2 is YYNGEE. The CDR3 length is 13 residues.

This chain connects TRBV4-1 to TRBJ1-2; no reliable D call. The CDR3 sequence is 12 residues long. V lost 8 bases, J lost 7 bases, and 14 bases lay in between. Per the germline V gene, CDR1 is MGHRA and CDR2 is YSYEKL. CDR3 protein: CASPHNGVGYTF. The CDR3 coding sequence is TGCGCCAGCCCCCACAATGGGGTTGGCTACACCTTC.